This TCR beta chain was captured in a study of regulatory T cells in long-lasting Graves disease. Time point defined: newly diagnosed GD, antithyroid drugs for less than 3 months. With RNA extracted from PBMCs as input, the TCR library was made. V trimming: 5 bases; J trimming: 5 bases; junction bases outside the gene matches: 7. CDR3 length equals 15 residues. Germline CDR1 and CDR2: SGHAT and FQNNGV. Both iRepertoire HTBI primers and Arm-PCR of CDR3 regions were used to build the TCR beta libraries. In the study's own analysis: The identification of approximately 62 TRBV and 11 to 15 TRBJ segments was made across samples. One entry per CDR3 protein, called by TCRdb with MiXCR from the multiplex PCR reads. It is TCRdb's table, rather than the study itself, that gives the V and J calls and clone size. Of approximately 470,000 distinct CDR3 sequences detected, around 15% appear once; the ten largest clones hold about 12%.

These data are also associated with another study on T cells in Graves' hyperthyroidism and ophthalmopathy. That paper notes: Investigators excluded patients with uncontrolled infection, other autoimmune disease, pregnancy or lactation. Most expanded thyroid clonotypes above 0.001 also appeared in blood. The model made its ophthalmopathy prediction, and onset followed a median roughly 6.5 months later.

The source of this sequence is a man aged 40-55 years with Graves disease. The sample in question was peripheral blood mononuclear cells (PBMCs), obtained at new diagnosis, from a patient treated with antithyroid drugs. The chain employs TRBV11-2 and TRBJ2-1, with 9 bases lining up with TRBD2. CDR3 sequence: CASSQRLAENNEQFF. In DNA, the CDR3 is TGTGCCAGCAGCCAAAGACTAGCGGAGAACAATGAGCAGTTCTTC.